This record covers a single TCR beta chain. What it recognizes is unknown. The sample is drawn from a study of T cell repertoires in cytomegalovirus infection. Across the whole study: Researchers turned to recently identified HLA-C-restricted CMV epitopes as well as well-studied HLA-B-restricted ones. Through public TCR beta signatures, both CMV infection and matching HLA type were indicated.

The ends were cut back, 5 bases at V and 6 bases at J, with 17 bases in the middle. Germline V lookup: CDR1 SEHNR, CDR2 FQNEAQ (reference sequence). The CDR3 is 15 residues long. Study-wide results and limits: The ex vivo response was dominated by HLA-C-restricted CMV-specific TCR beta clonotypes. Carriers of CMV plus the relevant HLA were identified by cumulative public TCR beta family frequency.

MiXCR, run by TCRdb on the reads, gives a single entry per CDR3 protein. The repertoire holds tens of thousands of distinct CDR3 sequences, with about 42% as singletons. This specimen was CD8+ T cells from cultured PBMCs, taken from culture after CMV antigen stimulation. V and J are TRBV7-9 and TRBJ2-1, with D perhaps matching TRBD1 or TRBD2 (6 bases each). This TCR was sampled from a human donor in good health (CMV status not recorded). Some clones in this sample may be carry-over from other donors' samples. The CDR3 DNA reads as TGTGCCAGCAGCCCTAGAGGGGGAGGAGCCAATGAGCAGTTCTTC. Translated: CASSPRGGGANEQFF.